A single sample is the source of the 28 T cell receptor beta chains below, sequenced in a study of preoperative IRX-2 immunotherapy in early breast cancer. Described treatment: preoperative locoregional IRX-2 cytokine immunotherapy. TCRdb's table, derived via immunoSEQ multiplex PCR, lists solely in-frame clones and lacks some. The repertoire holds tens of thousands of clones, with 95% as singletons. This sample comprised tumor tissue, obtained after IRX-2 immunotherapy. The receptors come from a human donor with breast cancer.

This clone was detected once. The genes are TRBV9 and TRBJ2-3; 9 nucleotides line up with TRBD2. Germline assignment: CDR1 SGDLS and CDR2 YYNGEE. Trimming took 4 bases from V and 2 from J; bases not matched to a gene: 8. This CDR3 is 16 amino acids long. The chain's CDR3 is CASSISGGRLTDTQYF. The CDR3 DNA reads as TGTGCCAGCAGCATAAGCGGGGGGCGCCTCACAGATACGCAGTATTTT.

The chain employs TRBV19 and TRBJ1-2; 9 bases are a match to TRBD1. The J segment lost 8 bases and the V segment lost 5 bases, leaving 6 bases of the junction unmatched. CDR1 is LNHDA and CDR2 is SQIVND in the germline V gene (reference sequence). The CDR3 length is 13 residues. The CDR3 here is CASSVGTGNGYTF. The CDR3 nucleotides read TGTGCCAGTAGTGTAGGGACAGGGAACGGCTACACCTTC. Based on the CDR3 plus reference TRBV19 and TRBJ1-2, the full variable domain is DGGITQSPKYLFRKEGQNVTLSCEQNLNHDAMYWYRQDPGQGLRLIYYSQIVNDFQKGDIAEGYSVSREKKESFPLTVTSAQKNPTAFYLCASSVGTGNGYTFGSGTRLTVV.

The chain links TRBV19 to TRBJ2-3; 8 bases align to TRBD1. CDR3 length: 17 residues. V shed 3 bases, J shed 0 bases, and the junction held 8 bases outside the gene matches. The germline CDR1 and CDR2 sequences are LNHDA and SQIVND (reference sequence). In DNA, the CDR3 is TGTGCCAGTAGTATCGACCCGGACAGGGTGAGCACAGATACGCAGTATTTT. It yields the protein CASSIDPDRVSTDTQYF.

The gene calls are TRBV5-4 and TRBJ1-5, with TRBD1 matching 9 bases. After removal of 4 bases from V and 6 bases from J, the junction contained 8 bases not matched to a gene. The germline V gene has CDR1 SGHNT and CDR2 YYREEE (reference sequence). This CDR3 has 15 residues. The CDR3 DNA reads as TGTGCCAGCAGCAAGGACAGGGGAATGGGTCAGCCCCAGCATTTT. Residues: CASSKDRGMGQPQHF.

V usage is TRBV29-1 and J usage is TRBJ1-5, with 7 bases identical to TRBD1. The CDR3 consists of 13 residues. The junction had 7 bases not matched to a gene; V was cut back by 6 bases and J by 5 bases. The germline gives CDR1 SQVTM, CDR2 ANQGSEA. CDR3 region: CSVGVRGDQPQHF. CDR3 bases: TGCAGCGTGGGGGTCAGGGGGGATCAGCCCCAGCATTTT.

The chain employs TRBV10-3 and TRBJ1-1; D is possibly TRBD1 (6 bases). V was pared by 2 bases and J by 4 bases, with 11 bases between. Germline V gene lookup returns CDR1 ENHRY and CDR2 SYGVKD. The CDR3 has 14 amino acids. CDR3 sequence: CAISERGWGTEAFF. CDR3 bases: TGTGCCATCAGTGAGAGGGGGTGGGGCACTGAAGCTTTCTTT.

V gene TRBV9 combines with J gene TRBJ2-7; D is possibly TRBD1 (6 bases). CDR3 length equals 16 residues. The V and J ends lost 0 bases and 7 bases respectively, with 20 bases between them. Germline assignment: CDR1 SGDLS and CDR2 YYNGEE. The CDR3 DNA reads as TGTGCCAGCAGCGTAGTAGGTAGAGGACAGTCGGATGAGCAGTACTTC. It is translated as CASSVVGRGQSDEQYF.

This chain links TRBV28 with TRBJ2-2; no firm D call. Germline CDR1 MDHEN, CDR2 SYDVKM. Trimming stripped 4 bases from V and 2 bases from J, with 20 bases between. CDR3 length: 18 residues. CDR3 sequence: CASSYRHLRRSNTGELFF. As DNA, the CDR3 is TGTGCCAGCAGTTATCGTCACTTGAGGAGATCAAACACCGGGGAGCTGTTTTTT.

The chain joins TRBV4-2 to TRBJ2-7, with D maybe TRBD2 (6 bases). V lost 1 base and J lost 2, with 12 bases in between. In germline, CDR1 is LGHNA, CDR2 YNFKEQ. This CDR3 contains 15 residues. The CDR3 sequence: CASSQVWAGTYEQYF. In DNA, the CDR3 is TGTGCCAGCAGCCAAGTCTGGGCGGGGACCTACGAGCAGTACTTC.

The genes are TRBV28 and TRBJ1-2; 8 bases agree with TRBD1. CDR1 is MDHEN and CDR2 is SYDVKM in the germline V gene. V dropped 6 bases and J dropped 7; count of bases not matched to a gene: 10. The length of the CDR3 is 14 residues. CDR3 coding DNA: TGTGCCAGCAGGGTGGACAGGGTAACTGGTGGCTACACCTTC. Its translation is CASRVDRVTGGYTF.

The V call is TRBV6-1, the J call TRBJ1-5; 7 nucleotides match TRBD1. CDR1 and CDR2 (germline): MNHNS, SASEGT. The CDR3 loop spans 14 amino acids. Germline trimming cut 6 bases from V and 6 bases from J; bases unmatched to any gene: 8. The CDR3 loop reads CASRTDRVAQPQHF. CDR3 nucleotides: TGTGCCAGCAGGACAGACAGGGTTGCTCAGCCCCAGCATTTT.

The CDR3 region has the DNA TGTGCCAGCAGCGTAGATATGGGGAACACTGAAGCTTTCTTT. This gives the protein CASSVDMGNTEAFF. This chain uses TRBV9 with TRBJ1-1; D unresolved. The V gene lost 0 bases and the J gene lost 1 base, with 7 bases spanning the gap. Germline loops: CDR1 SGDLS, CDR2 YYNGEE. The CDR3 runs to 14 residues.

The chain is built from TRBV15 and TRBJ2-3; D might be TRBD2 (5 bases). The CDR3 loop spans 14 amino acids. In germline, CDR1 is LNHNV, CDR2 YYDKDF (reference sequence). The V end lost 2 bases, the J end lost 6 bases, and 12 bases lay between the germline ends. Written as DNA, the CDR3 is TGTGCCACCAGCAGATCAAGGACTTTGGATACGCAGTATTTT. This translates into CATSRSRTLDTQYF. Filled out from reference TRBV15 and TRBJ2-3, the complete variable domain reads DAMVIQNPRYQVTQFGKPVTLSCSQTLNHNVMYWYQQKSSQAPKLLFHYYDKDFNNEADTPDNFQSRRPNTSFCFLDIRSPGLGDTAMYLCATSRSRTLDTQYFGPGTRLTVL.

The chain recombines TRBV7-9 with TRBJ2-2, with 8 bases fitting TRBD1. Germline trimming cut 1 base from V and 5 bases from J; bases unmatched to any gene: 3. The CDR3 has 15 residues. Germline CDR1 and CDR2: SEHNR and FQNEAQ (reference sequence). The CDR3: CASSLGGQATGELFF. CDR3 coding DNA: TGTGCCAGCAGCTTAGGGGGACAGGCGACCGGGGAGCTGTTTTTT.

This chain uses TRBV4-2 with TRBJ1-1, with D hard to call. Germline V gene data show CDR1 as LGHNA and CDR2 as YNFKEQ. This CDR3 is built from 13 residues. Between the trimmed V and J ends, which lost 0 bases and 4 bases, there was a span of 6 bases. This CDR3 is CASSQDQITEAFF. CDR3 DNA sequence: TGTGCCAGCAGCCAAGACCAGATCACTGAAGCTTTCTTT.

The J gene is TRBJ2-7, the V gene TRBV6-1, with 8 bases fitting TRBD1. V was pared by 4 bases and J by 2 bases, with 7 bases of the junction left unmatched. CDR3 size: 15 residues. CDR1 and CDR2 (germline): MNHNS, SASEGT. CDR3 bases: TGTGCCAGCAGTGGTGTAAGGGACAGGCCCTACGAGCAGTACTTC. Protein sequence: CASSGVRDRPYEQYF.

This clone was found once. This CDR3 is CASSRGQGVDTQYF. In DNA, the CDR3 is TGTGCCAGCAGTAGAGGACAGGGTGTAGATACGCAGTATTTT. The chain has TRBV2 and TRBJ2-3; the match to TRBD1 covers 8 bases. Losses at the gene ends were 5 bases for V and 5 bases for J; bases not matched to a gene: 6. Germline V gene sequence: CDR1 SNHLY, CDR2 FYNNEI. The CDR3 runs to 14 residues.

This clone was counted a single time. The genes are TRBV5-4 and TRBJ2-5; D is unclear. The DNA end favors TRBJ2-7, so the J call may be wrong. Per germline, CDR1 SGHNT and CDR2 YYREEE (reference sequence). This CDR3 has 13 amino acids. The CDR3 DNA reads as TGTGCCAGCAGCTCGGGTACTCCCTACGAGCAGTACTTC. This codes for CASSSGTPYEQYF.

This chain links TRBV29-1 with TRBJ2-5; D gene uncertain. TRBJ2-7 matches the DNA end more closely, so the J call is doubtful. This CDR3 has 11 residues. The germline CDR1 and CDR2 sequences are SQVTM and ANQGSEA. Written as DNA, the CDR3 is TGCAGCGTGACCGAAGGCCCCGAGCAGTACTTC. This gives the protein CSVTEGPEQYF.

This rearrangement joins TRBV27 to TRBJ2-6; D ambiguous. The CDR3 spans 16 residues. The germline V and J ends were trimmed by 6 bases and 1 base, with 13 bases remaining between them. In germline, CDR1 is MNHEY, CDR2 SMNVEV (reference sequence). CDR3 DNA: TGTGCCAGCAGACCCAACGGAGTGTCTGGGGCCAACGTCCTGACTTTC. This codes for CASRPNGVSGANVLTF.

This clone has a handful of counts. This chain joins TRBV21-1 and TRBJ1-5; the table's D call, TRBD1, was not checked against the DNA. TRBV21-1 is an annotated pseudogene. The CDR3 covers 15 residues. CDR3 DNA: TGTGCCAGCAGCGCCTACAGGGAAAGCAATCAGCCCCAGCATTTT. Translation: CASSAYRESNQPQHF.

V gene TRBV7-2 combines with J gene TRBJ2-1; 10 nucleotides align to TRBD2. Germline CDR1 and CDR2: SGHTA and FQGNSA. V shed 2 bases and J 7 bases; nucleotides not matched to a gene: 11. The CDR3 consists of 17 residues. The CDR3 reads CASSLPPGTSAPNEQFF. CDR3 bases: TGTGCCAGCAGCTTACCGCCAGGGACTAGCGCCCCAAATGAGCAGTTCTTC.

This rearrangement joins TRBV6-5 to TRBJ2-5; D gene uncertain. The DNA end favors TRBJ2-7, so the J call may be wrong. The CDR3 loop spans 12 amino acids. Germline CDR1 and CDR2: MNHEY and SVGAGI. The CDR3 region has the DNA TGTGCCACTCATACGACCCCCTACGAGCAGTACTTC. Translating gives CATHTTPYEQYF.

V usage is TRBV9 and J usage is TRBJ1-5; 7 nucleotides agree with TRBD1. J lost 11 bases, V lost 5 bases, and 7 bases had no gene match. The CDR3 runs to 12 residues. Germline loops: CDR1 SGDLS, CDR2 YYNGEE. The CDR3 region has the DNA TGTGCCAGCAGGAAGACGCAGGGGGCCCAGCATTTT. This sequence encodes CASRKTQGAQHF. Drawing the rest from reference TRBV9 and TRBJ1-5, the complete variable domain is DSGVTQTPKHLITATGQRVTLRCSPRSGDLSVYWYQQSLDQGLQFLIQYYNGEERAKGNILERFSAQQFPDLHSELNLSSLELGDSALYFCASRKTQGAQHFGDGTRLSIL.

This chain uses TRBV6-6 with TRBJ1-1; D is undetermined. This CDR3 contains 11 residues. Germline V CDR1 and CDR2: MNHNY, SVGAGI (reference sequence). With 5 bases removed from V and 3 bases from J, the gap between germline ends came to 4 bases. The CDR3 loop reads CASSQYTEAFF. Here the CDR3 DNA reads TGTGCCAGCAGTCAATACACTGAAGCTTTCTTT.

This chain uses TRBV5-8 with TRBJ2-3; the match to TRBD1 covers 9 bases. The V and J ends lost 7 bases and 2 bases, in that order; junction bases with no gene match: 5. This CDR3 has 14 residues. CDR1 is SGHTS, CDR2 YDEGEE, per germline. In DNA form, the CDR3 reads TGTGCCAGCGTAAGGACAGGGGACACAGATACGCAGTATTTT. Amino acids: CASVRTGDTDTQYF.

The genes are TRBV29-1 and TRBJ2-3; maybe TRBD1 (6 bases). The germline gives CDR1 SQVTM, CDR2 ANQGSEA. The length of the CDR3 is 15 residues. V was shortened by 3 bases and J by 4 bases, with 17 bases between the two germline ends. CDR3 DNA sequence: TGCAGCGTTGAGGCAGGGGATCCCCAACCAGATACGCAGTATTTT. Protein sequence: CSVEAGDPQPDTQYF.

By share, this clone ranks as medium-sized. The rearrangement joins TRBV13 to TRBJ2-2; TRBD2 matches at 16 bases. The CDR3 has 22 amino acids. The junction had 15 bases not matched to a gene; V was cut back by 5 bases and J by 0 bases. Germline values: CDR1 PRHDT, CDR2 FYEKMQ (reference sequence). The CDR3 sequence: CASSRLDPGTSGGVSNTGELFF. For the CDR3, the DNA is TGTGCCAGCAGCCGCTTAGACCCTGGGACTAGCGGGGGGGTATCGAACACCGGGGAGCTGTTTTTT.